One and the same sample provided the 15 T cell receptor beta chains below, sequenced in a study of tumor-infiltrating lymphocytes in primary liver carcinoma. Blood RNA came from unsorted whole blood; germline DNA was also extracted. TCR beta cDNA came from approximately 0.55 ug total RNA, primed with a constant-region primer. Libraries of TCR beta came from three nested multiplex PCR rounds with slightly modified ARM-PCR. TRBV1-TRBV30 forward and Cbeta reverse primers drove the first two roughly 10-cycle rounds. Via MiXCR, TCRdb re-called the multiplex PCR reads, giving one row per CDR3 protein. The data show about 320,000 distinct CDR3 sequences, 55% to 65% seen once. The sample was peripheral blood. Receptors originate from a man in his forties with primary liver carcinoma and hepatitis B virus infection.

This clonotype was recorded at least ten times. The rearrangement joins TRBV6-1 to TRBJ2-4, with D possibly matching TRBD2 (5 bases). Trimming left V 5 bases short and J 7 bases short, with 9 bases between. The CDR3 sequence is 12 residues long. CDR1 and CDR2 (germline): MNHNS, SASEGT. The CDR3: CASSSDFNIQYF. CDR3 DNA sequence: TGTGCCAGCAGTTCGGACTTCAACATTCAGTACTTC.

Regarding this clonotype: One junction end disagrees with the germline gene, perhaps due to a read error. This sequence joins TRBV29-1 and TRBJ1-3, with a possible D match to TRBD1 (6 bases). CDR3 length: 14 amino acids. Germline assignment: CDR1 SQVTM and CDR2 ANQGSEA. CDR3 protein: CSVLDRSSGSTIYF. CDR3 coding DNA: TGCAGCGTCCTCGACAGGAGCTCTGGAAGCACCATATACTTT. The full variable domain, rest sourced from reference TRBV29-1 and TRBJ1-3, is SAVISQKPSRDICQRGTSLTIQCQVDSQVTMMFWYRQQPGQSLTLIATANQGSEATYESGFVIDKFPISRPNLTFSTLTVSNMSPEDSSIYLCSVLDRSSGSTIYFGEGSWLTVV.

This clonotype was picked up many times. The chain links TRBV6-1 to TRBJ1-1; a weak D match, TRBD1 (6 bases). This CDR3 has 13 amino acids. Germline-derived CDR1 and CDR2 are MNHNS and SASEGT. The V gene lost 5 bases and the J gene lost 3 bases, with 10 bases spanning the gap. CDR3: CASSPTGYTEAFF. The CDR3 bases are TGTGCCAGCAGTCCTACAGGGTACACTGAAGCTTTCTTT.

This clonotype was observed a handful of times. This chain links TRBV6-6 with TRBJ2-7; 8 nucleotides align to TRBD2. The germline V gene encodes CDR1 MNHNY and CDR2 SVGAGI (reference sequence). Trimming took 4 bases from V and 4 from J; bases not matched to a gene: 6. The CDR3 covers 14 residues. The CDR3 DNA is TGTGCCAGCAGTTCCTCGGGGGGGAGGTACGAGCAGTACTTC. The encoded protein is CASSSSGGRYEQYF.

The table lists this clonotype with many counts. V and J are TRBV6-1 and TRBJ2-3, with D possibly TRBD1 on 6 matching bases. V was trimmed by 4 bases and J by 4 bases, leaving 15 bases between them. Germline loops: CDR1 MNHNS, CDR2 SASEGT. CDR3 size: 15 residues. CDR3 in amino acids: CASSVQGGVADTQYF. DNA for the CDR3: TGTGCCAGCAGTGTACAGGGTGGGGTCGCAGATACGCAGTATTTT.

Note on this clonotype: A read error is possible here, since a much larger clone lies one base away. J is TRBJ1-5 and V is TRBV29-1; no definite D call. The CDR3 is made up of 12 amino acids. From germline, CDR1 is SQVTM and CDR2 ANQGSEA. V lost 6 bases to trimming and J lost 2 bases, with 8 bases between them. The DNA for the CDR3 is TGCAGCGTCAGAGAGGGCAATCAGCCCCAGCATTTT. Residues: CSVREGNQPQHF.

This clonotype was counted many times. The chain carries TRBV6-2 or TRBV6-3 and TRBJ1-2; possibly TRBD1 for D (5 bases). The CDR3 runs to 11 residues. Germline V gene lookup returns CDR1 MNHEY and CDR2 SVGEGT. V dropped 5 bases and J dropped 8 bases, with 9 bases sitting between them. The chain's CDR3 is CASSNQGGYTF. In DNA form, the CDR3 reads TGTGCCAGCAGTAACCAGGGCGGCTACACCTTC.

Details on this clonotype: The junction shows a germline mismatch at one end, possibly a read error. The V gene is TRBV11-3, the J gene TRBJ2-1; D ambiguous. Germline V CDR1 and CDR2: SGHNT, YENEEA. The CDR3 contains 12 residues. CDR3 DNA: TGTGCCAGCAGCTTAGAAAGACATGAGCAGTCCTTC. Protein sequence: CASSLERHEQSF.

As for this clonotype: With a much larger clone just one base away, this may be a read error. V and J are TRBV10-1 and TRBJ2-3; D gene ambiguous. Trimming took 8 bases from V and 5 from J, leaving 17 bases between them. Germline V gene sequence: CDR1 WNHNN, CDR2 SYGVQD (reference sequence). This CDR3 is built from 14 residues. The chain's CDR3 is CASGAQRGEDTQYF. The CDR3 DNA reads TGCGCCAGCGGTGCCCAGCGTGGGGAAGATACGCAGTATTTT.

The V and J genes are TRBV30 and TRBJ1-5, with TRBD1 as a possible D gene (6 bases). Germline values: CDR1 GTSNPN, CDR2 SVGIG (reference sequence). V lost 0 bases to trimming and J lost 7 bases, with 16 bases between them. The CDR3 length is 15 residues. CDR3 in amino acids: CAWSVLGGEGQPQHF. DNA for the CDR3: TGTGCCTGGAGTGTACTGGGGGGCGAAGGACAGCCCCAGCATTTT.

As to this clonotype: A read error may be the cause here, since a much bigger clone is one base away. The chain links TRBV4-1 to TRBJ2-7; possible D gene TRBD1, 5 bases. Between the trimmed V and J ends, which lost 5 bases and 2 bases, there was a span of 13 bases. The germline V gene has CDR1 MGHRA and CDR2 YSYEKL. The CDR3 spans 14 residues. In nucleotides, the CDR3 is TGCGCCAGCAGCTATAACTGGGGCCCCTACGAGCAGTACTTC. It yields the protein CASSYNWGPYEQYF.

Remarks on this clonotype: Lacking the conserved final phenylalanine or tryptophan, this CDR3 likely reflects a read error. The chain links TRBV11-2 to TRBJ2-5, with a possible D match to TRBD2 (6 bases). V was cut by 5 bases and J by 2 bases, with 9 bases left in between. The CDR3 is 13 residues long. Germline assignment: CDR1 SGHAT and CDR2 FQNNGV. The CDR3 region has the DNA TGTGCCAGCAGCCAGGGACTGCAAGAGACCCAGTACCTC. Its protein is CASSQGLQETQYL.

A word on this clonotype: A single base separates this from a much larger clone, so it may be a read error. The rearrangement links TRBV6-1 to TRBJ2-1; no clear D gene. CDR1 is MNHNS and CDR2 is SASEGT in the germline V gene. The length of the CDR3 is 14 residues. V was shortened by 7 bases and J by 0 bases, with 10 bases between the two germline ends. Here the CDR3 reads CASTGDNSYNEQFF. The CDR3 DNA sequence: TGTGCCAGCACGGGCGACAACTCCTACAATGAGCAGTTCTTC.

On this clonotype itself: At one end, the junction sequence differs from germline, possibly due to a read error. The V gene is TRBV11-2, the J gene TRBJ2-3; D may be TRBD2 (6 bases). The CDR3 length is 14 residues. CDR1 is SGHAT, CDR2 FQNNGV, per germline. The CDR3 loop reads CASSVNAEGDTQYF. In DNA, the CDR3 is TGTGCCAGCAGCGTAAATGCGGAGGGAGATACGCAATATTTT. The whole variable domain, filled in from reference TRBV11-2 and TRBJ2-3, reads EAGVAQSPRYKIIEKRQSVAFWCNPISGHATLYWYQQILGQGPKLLIQFQNNGVVDDSQLPKDRFSAERLKGVDSTLKIQPAKLEDSAVYLCASSVNAEGDTQYFGPGTRLTVL.

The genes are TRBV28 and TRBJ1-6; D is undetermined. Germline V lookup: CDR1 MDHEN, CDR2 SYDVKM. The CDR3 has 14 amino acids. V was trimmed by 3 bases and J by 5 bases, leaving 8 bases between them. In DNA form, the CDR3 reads TGTGCCAGCAGTTTCAAGACAAATAATTCACCCCTCCACTTT. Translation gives CASSFKTNNSPLHF.